A single sample is the source of the 4 T cell receptor beta chains below, sequenced in a study of shared clonotypes between healthy human individuals. Method: immunoSEQ multiplex PCR; TCRdb's copy keeps in-frame clones and lacks some. The sample lists roughly 1 million clones, around 78% occurring once. What was sequenced was memory CD4+ T cells from PBMCs. The subset denotes: CD45RA-negative fraction. The receptors were gathered from a man between 18 and 35 years old in good health. Some clones in this sample may be carry-over from other donors' samples.

This chain joins TRBV30 and TRBJ2-1; D unclear. Germline CDR1 is GTSNPN and CDR2 is SVGIG (reference sequence). Trimming removed 0 bases at V and 8 bases at J, with 8 bases between. The CDR3 length is 12 residues. CDR3 coding DNA: TGTGCCTGGAGTGTTAAATTCGATGAGCAGTTCTTC. It codes for CAWSVKFDEQFF.

This rearrangement joins TRBV5-1 to TRBJ1-1, with D perhaps TRBD1 (6 bases). The CDR3 contains 15 residues. The V gene lost 0 bases and the J gene lost 11 bases, with 20 bases spanning the gap. Germline CDR1 SGHRS, CDR2 YFSETQ. CDR3 sequence reads: CASSLAGAGRAPAFF. CDR3 nucleotides: TGCGCCAGCAGCTTGGCGGGGGCCGGGCGAGCTCCGGCTTTCTTT.

The chain uses TRBV7-9 and TRBJ2-3; the match to TRBD2 covers 8 bases. With V trimmed by 6 bases and J by 4 bases, 9 bases remained unmatched. CDR1 and CDR2 (germline): SEHNR, FQNEAQ (reference sequence). This CDR3 contains 15 residues. CDR3 protein: CASRLGRAVPDTQYF. CDR3 in DNA: TGTGCCAGCAGGCTCGGGAGGGCCGTTCCAGATACGCAGTATTTT.

The chain carries TRBV27 and TRBJ2-2, with D perhaps TRBD1 (6 bases). The germline V gene has CDR1 MNHEY and CDR2 SMNVEV (reference sequence). CDR3 length equals 14 residues. Trimming left V 2 bases short and J 4 bases short, with 8 bases between. The CDR3 nucleotides are TGTGCCAGCAGTTTAGAGACAGGCACCGGGGAGCTGTTTTTT. Its protein product is CASSLETGTGELFF.